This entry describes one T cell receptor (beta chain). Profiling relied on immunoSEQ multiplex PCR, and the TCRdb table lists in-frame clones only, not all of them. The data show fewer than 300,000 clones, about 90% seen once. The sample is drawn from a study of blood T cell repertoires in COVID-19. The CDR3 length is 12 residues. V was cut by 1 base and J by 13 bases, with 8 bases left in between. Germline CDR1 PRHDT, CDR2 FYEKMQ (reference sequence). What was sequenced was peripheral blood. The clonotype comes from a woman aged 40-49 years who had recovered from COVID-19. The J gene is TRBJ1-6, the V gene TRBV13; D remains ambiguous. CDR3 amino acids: CASSLARGPLHF. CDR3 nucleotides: TGTGCCAGCAGCTTAGCCAGAGGGCCCCTCCACTTT.